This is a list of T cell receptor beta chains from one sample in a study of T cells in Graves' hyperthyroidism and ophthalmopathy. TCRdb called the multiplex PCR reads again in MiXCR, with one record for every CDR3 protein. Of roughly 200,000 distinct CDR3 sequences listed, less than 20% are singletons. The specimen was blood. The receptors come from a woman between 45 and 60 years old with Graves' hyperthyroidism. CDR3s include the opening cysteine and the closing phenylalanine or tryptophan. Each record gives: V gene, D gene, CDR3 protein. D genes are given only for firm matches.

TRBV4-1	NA	CASSQDVRPHEQFF
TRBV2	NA	CASSPDSPSAGYGYTF
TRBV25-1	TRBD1	CASSETDRTDTQYF
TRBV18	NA	CASSVVADTGELFF
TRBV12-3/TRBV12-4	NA	CASSYQGNQPQHF
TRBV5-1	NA	CASSDTDKAEAFF
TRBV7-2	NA	CASSLAEGIGYTF
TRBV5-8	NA	CAPNKQGYGYTF
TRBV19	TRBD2	CASSMGLAPVYNEQFF
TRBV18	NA	CASSLRTVTDTQYF
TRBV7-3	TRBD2	CASSVRPAGGFYEQYF
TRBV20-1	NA	CSASVGDPRQETQYF
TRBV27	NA	CASSLSRVRRGYGYTF
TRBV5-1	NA	CASSPRGGATEAFF
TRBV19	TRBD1	CASSSRQGNQSQHF
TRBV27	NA	CASSLLGGRDEQYF
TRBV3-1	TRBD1	CASSRKGTVNEKLFF
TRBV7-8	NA	CASSFRQYTEAFF
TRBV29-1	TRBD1	CSVARGQNSGTQYF
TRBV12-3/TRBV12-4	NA	CASAPGRTMNTEAFF
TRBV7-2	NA	CASSTNRPGGQPQHF
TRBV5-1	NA	CASSLGSGGYTF
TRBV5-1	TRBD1	CASSFGTVGRELFF
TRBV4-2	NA	CASSQGRIATHDTQYF
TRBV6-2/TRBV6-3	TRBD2	CASSPGDGGKNIQYF
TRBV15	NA	CATSRRADNQPQHF
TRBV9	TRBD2	CASSPSGSLTDTQYF